Listed here is a single TCR beta chain. Its antigen is still unknown. This entry comes from a study of vaccination and CD4 T cells after COVID-19. Treatment given: 10-day PBMC culture with coronavirus spike peptide pools or control peptides (ViraFEST assay). Cultured CD4+ T cells had their DNA profiled by the Oncomine TCR Beta short-read assay. TCRdb recomputed calls from the PCR reads with MiXCR, one row per CDR3 protein. Of over 15,000 distinct CDR3 sequences in the sample, more than 45% were seen once. Trimming cost V 8 bases and J 0 bases, with 14 bases left between them. Germline V lookup: CDR1 MNHNS, CDR2 SASEGT. This CDR3 is 15 amino acids long.

Material for sequencing was CD4+ T cells from blood, cultured in vitro. The J gene is TRBJ1-3, the V gene TRBV6-1; no clear D gene. The source is a human donor who had recovered from COVID-19. The CDR3, as DNA: TGTGCCAGCGGCGGGGTACGAGACTCTGGAAACACCATATATTTT. This codes for CASGGVRDSGNTIYF.